A selection of T cell receptor beta chains follows, all from one sample in a study of CD8 T cells in ankylosing spondylitis. TCRdb re-analysed the 5' RACE reads in MiXCR, keeping a single row per CDR3 protein. The sample has about 140,000 distinct CDR3 sequences; 5.5% to 7.5% are singletons. Material: blood, either unsorted or a sorted T cell fraction (not recorded which). These receptors originate from a female donor with ankylosing spondylitis or in good health (not recorded which). The CDR3 runs from the conserved cysteine through the conserved F or W. A D gene is named only where the DNA matches it firmly. Clone size is stated in some rows and not others, as once, few, many or a class when expanded.

TRBV5-1	TRBJ2-4	many	-	CASSLMGRDIQYF	TGCGCCAGCAGCTTGATGGGTAGAGACATTCAGTACTTC
TRBV7-9	TRBJ2-5	few	TRBD2	CASSLATSGAHTQYF	TGTGCCAGCAGCTTAGCGACTAGCGGAGCTCACACGCAGTACTTC
TRBV9	TRBJ2-7	few	-	CASSVGGTESYEQYF	TGTGCCAGCAGCGTAGGCGGGACAGAATCTTACGAGCAGTACTTC
TRBV7-2	TRBJ2-1	many	-	CASSYPRGEQFF	TGTGCCAGCAGCTACCCCCGGGGTGAGCAGTTCTTC
TRBV10-3	TRBJ2-7	many	TRBD2	CAISESPGGPYEQYF	TGTGCCATCAGTGAGTCTCCGGGGGGGCCCTACGAGCAGTACTTC
TRBV4-2	TRBJ1-5	many	-	CASSRLGDGGNQPQHF	TGTGCCAGCAGCCGCCTTGGCGATGGGGGCAATCAGCCCCAGCATTTT
TRBV28	TRBJ2-3	many	TRBD1	CASWDSLTDTQYF	TGTGCCAGTTGGGACAGTTTGACAGATACGCAGTATTTT
TRBV12-3/TRBV12-4	TRBJ1-5	many	TRBD1	CASSLTGSNQPQHF	TGTGCCAGCAGCCTGACAGGGAGCAATCAGCCCCAGCATTTT
TRBV6-2/TRBV6-3	TRBJ1-5	many	-	CASSYLSASGLNQPQHF	TGTGCCAGCAGTTACCTGTCGGCCAGCGGGCTCAATCAGCCCCAGCATTTT
TRBV12-3/TRBV12-4	TRBJ2-7	many	TRBD2	CASRREGSEQYF	TGTGCCAGCCGGCGGGAGGGGTCCGAGCAGTACTTC
TRBV7-2	TRBJ1-2	many	-	CASSLGGRDYGYTF	TGTGCCAGCAGCTTAGGGGGACGGGACTATGGCTACACCTTC
TRBV3-1	TRBJ2-2	many	TRBD1	CASTGQMNTGELFF	TGTGCCAGCACGGGACAGATGAACACCGGGGAGCTGTTTTTT
TRBV25-1	TRBJ1-5	many	-	CASSESPGCQPQHF	TGTGCCAGCAGTGAATCTCCAGGGTGCCAGCCCCAGCATTTT
TRBV20-1	TRBJ2-7	many	-	CSGEGGVHEQYF	TGCAGTGGTGAGGGTGGGGTTCACGAGCAGTACTTC
TRBV4-1	TRBJ1-1	many	-	CASSLLGTVEAFF	TGCGCCAGCAGCCTACTCGGGACGGTTGAAGCTTTCTTT
TRBV28	TRBJ1-2	many	-	CASSTLGTFYGYTF	TGTGCCAGCAGCACACTCGGGACATTTTATGGCTACACCTTC
TRBV5-1	TRBJ2-5	-	-	CASSTGGMTGTETQYF	TGCGCCAGCAGTACCGGCGGGATGACAGGGACAGAGACCCAGTACTTC
TRBV6-5	TRBJ2-7	-	TRBD2	CASSYAITSGGSYEQYF	TGTGCCAGCAGTTACGCTATTACTAGCGGGGGTTCCTACGAGCAGTACTTC
TRBV4-3	TRBJ2-1	many	-	CASSQGWGGGYNEQFF	TGCGCCAGCAGCCAAGGTTGGGGTGGCGGGTACAATGAGCAGTTCTTC
TRBV12-3/TRBV12-4	TRBJ1-2	many	TRBD1	CASSVTGPNYGYTF	TGTGCCAGCAGTGTGACAGGGCCAAACTATGGCTACACCTTC
TRBV12-3/TRBV12-4	TRBJ2-7	many	-	CASSLVRGAYEQYF	TGTGCCAGCAGTTTAGTACGGGGAGCCTACGAGCAGTACTTC
TRBV4-3	TRBJ2-1	many	-	CASSQGSRGEQFF	TGCGCCAGCAGCCAAGGGTCTCGCGGTGAGCAGTTCTTC
TRBV4-3	TRBJ2-7	-	TRBD1	CASSQEAQGDYEQYF	TGCGCCAGCAGCCAAGAAGCACAGGGGGACTACGAGCAGTACTTC
TRBV18	TRBJ2-3	-	-	CASSPGSTQYF	TGTGCCAGCTCACCAGGGTCCACGCAGTATTTT
TRBV29-1	TRBJ2-5	many	TRBD1	CSVDRGGETQYF	TGCAGCGTGGACAGGGGCGGAGAGACCCAGTACTTC
TRBV15	TRBJ1-4	many	TRBD1	CATGGGQLFEKLFF	TGTGCCACCGGGGGGGGACAGTTGTTTGAAAAACTGTTTTTT
TRBV6-1	TRBJ2-1	many	TRBD2	CASRRSGTSGDNEQFF	TGTGCCAGCAGACGATCCGGGACTAGCGGGGACAATGAGCAGTTCTTC
TRBV29-1	TRBJ2-1	many	-	CSVEGSVYNEQFF	TGCAGCGTTGAAGGCTCCGTCTACAATGAGCAGTTCTTC
TRBV12-3/TRBV12-4	TRBJ2-2	many	-	CASSLSGGMRELFF	TGTGCCAGCAGTTTATCCGGGGGAATGAGGGAGCTGTTTTTT
TRBV2	TRBJ1-6	many	-	CASSGRVGGSPLHF	TGTGCCAGCAGTGGCAGGGTAGGGGGATCACCCCTCCACTTT
TRBV7-3	TRBJ2-1	many	TRBD2	CASSSNPGLASYNEQFF	TGTGCCAGCAGCTCGAATCCGGGACTAGCGTCCTACAATGAGCAGTTCTTC
TRBV20-1	TRBJ2-1	many	-	CSAREGGGTYNEQFF	TGCAGTGCTAGAGAAGGGGGGGGCACCTACAATGAGCAGTTCTTC
TRBV15	TRBJ2-3	many	-	CATSRGHNTDTQYF	TGTGCCACCAGCAGAGGTCACAACACAGATACGCAGTATTTT
TRBV24-1	TRBJ2-1	many	TRBD2	CATSPTTSGGPYLQDEQFF	TGTGCCACCAGTCCAACGACTAGCGGGGGGCCCTACCTGCAGGATGAGCAGTTCTTC
TRBV5-1	TRBJ1-1	many	-	CASSWGHMNTEAFF	TGCGCCAGCAGCTGGGGACATATGAACACTGAAGCTTTCTTT
TRBV30	TRBJ2-1	-	TRBD2	CAWSGGYNEQFF	TGTGCCTGGTCGGGGGGCTACAATGAGCAGTTCTTC
TRBV6-5	TRBJ2-1	many	TRBD2	CASSYASGGPNNEQFF	TGTGCCAGCAGTTACGCTAGCGGGGGGCCCAACAATGAGCAGTTCTTC
TRBV5-1	TRBJ1-6	many	-	CASSLGAPSPLHF	TGCGCCAGCAGCTTGGGGGCCCCCTCACCCCTCCACTTT
TRBV7-9	TRBJ1-1	many	-	CASSFISGTEAFF	TGTGCCAGCAGCTTTATATCGGGCACTGAAGCTTTCTTT
TRBV11-2	TRBJ2-1	many	-	CASSLEGSPRPFF	TGTGCCAGCAGCTTAGAAGGCAGCCCGCGGCCGTTCTTC
TRBV20-1	TRBJ1-5	many	-	CSARSQMDLELNQPQHF	TGCAGTGCAAGGTCTCAGATGGACCTCGAATTGAATCAGCCCCAGCATTTT
TRBV12-3/TRBV12-4	TRBJ2-5	many	TRBD2	CASSYGLAGWRETQYF	TGTGCCAGCAGTTACGGACTAGCGGGGTGGCGAGAGACCCAGTACTTC
TRBV29-1	TRBJ2-7	many	TRBD1	CSVDGTDNSYEQYF	TGCAGCGTTGACGGGACAGATAACTCCTACGAGCAGTACTTC
TRBV4-1	TRBJ1-2	many	-	CASSQALTDYGYTF	TGCGCCAGCAGCCAAGCCTTAACAGACTATGGCTACACCTTC
TRBV6-2/TRBV6-3	TRBJ2-1	many	-	CASSLLPGMSYNEQFF	TGTGCCAGCAGTTTACTCCCCGGCATGTCCTACAATGAGCAGTTCTTC
TRBV27	TRBJ1-6	many	TRBD1	CASSIDRGLSPLHF	TGTGCCAGCAGTATCGACAGGGGATTGTCACCCCTCCACTTT
TRBV12-3/TRBV12-4	TRBJ1-6	many	-	CASSPGESYNSPLHF	TGTGCCAGCAGTCCTGGGGAGAGCTATAATTCACCCCTCCACTTT
TRBV12-3/TRBV12-4	TRBJ1-1	many	-	CASSSALLRGTEAFF	TGTGCCAGCAGTTCCGCCCTCCTTCGAGGCACTGAAGCTTTCTTT
TRBV12-3/TRBV12-4	TRBJ1-1	few	-	CASSLGFTEAFF	TGTGCCAGCAGTTTAGGTTTCACTGAAGCTTTCTTT
TRBV6-2/TRBV6-3	TRBJ2-6	many	-	CASSLSPLSGANVLTF	TGTGCCAGCAGTTTAAGCCCTCTCTCTGGGGCCAACGTCCTGACTTTC
TRBV5-5	TRBJ2-1	many	TRBD2	CASSPGTSGGYNEQFF	TGTGCCAGCAGCCCCGGGACTAGCGGGGGGTACAATGAGCAGTTCTTC